This TCR beta chain appears in the sequencing data of a study of blood T cell repertoires in COVID-19. Study context: Collection of acute and convalescent COVID-19 samples took place in the United States, Italy and Spain. The cDNA or gDNA used as material had been derived from T cells, B-cell-depleted T cells, or PBMCs.

Measured with immunoSEQ multiplex PCR; TCRdb has only the in-frame clones, and not every one. This sample has over 70,000 clones, with over 60% found just once. Germline trimming cut 1 base from V and 1 base from J; bases unmatched to any gene: 7. Per germline, CDR1 LGHNA and CDR2 YNFKEQ. The CDR3 is 16 amino acids. The sequencing input was peripheral blood. V is TRBV4-2 and J is TRBJ2-7; TRBD2 aligns across 7 bases. This receptor was taken from a human donor in a cohort sampled during active COVID-19. The CDR3, as DNA: TGTGCCAGCAGCCAAGTTTCCAGCGGGGCGTCCTACGAGCAGTACTTC. Residues: CASSQVSSGASYEQYF.